This T cell receptor (beta chain) was obtained from a study of identical twins listed by TCRdb under 2016. Context from the whole study: The study deep-sequenced TCR alpha and beta repertoires from monozygotic twins, unrelated adults of various ages and cord blood to test whether fetal clonotypes persist. To rule out contamination, replicate twin experiments were performed at different times with different library preparation protocols. The paper as a whole reports these results and caveats: Compared with coincidental sharing between unrelated individuals, out-of-frame TCR alpha sequences shared between twins showed an excess of sequences with low generation probability. In beta out-of-frame sequences, excess twin sharing was weaker, because having fewer shared sequences lowered the signal-to-noise ratio. Invariant T cells such as MAIT and iNKT could partly confound zero-insertion analyses, although diverse VJ usage argued against such confounding for most clonotypes. In monozygotic twins, recombination models systematically underestimated out-of-frame TCR alpha sharing, but the models matched the sharing seen between unrelated individuals. Fewer insertions were carried by abundant cord blood beta clonotypes, a similar but weaker trend appeared in young adult naive repertoires, and no such trend appeared in memory repertoires. Conclusions relied on cross-sectional statistical analysis, since the same donors could not be followed over many years.

As concerns this clonotype: This clone's antigen is unknown. The sample holds no much larger clone one base away, and base qualities are not on file.

Receptor amplification or capture employed 5' RACE. Instrument used: Illumina HiSeq 2000. Template switching added a universal primer binding site, and the final cDNA carried a unique molecular identifier that allowed TCR cDNA molecules to be counted accurately. Specific primers in the conserved constant-segment region were used to synthesize first-strand cDNA for TCR alpha and beta chains. To control for contamination, every cDNA library carried two barcodes: a SMART-Mk sample barcode plus Illumina barcodes. TruSeq adapter sequences and Illumina sample barcodes were added in two successive PCR steps. The TCR alpha and beta cDNA libraries were sequenced on the Illumina HiSeq platform using custom primers. The authors' analysis ran thus. Unique molecular identifiers were extracted from raw reads with MiGEC, and CDR3 positions were determined with MiXCR. Recombination models were inferred per individual with the repgenHMM and IGoR tools using an EM algorithm. Shared clonotype analysis was performed with the tcR package in R, normalizing sharing by the product of cloneset sizes. Out-of-frame nonproductive sequences were analyzed to study raw recombination free of thymic and clonal selection effects. Clones were called with MiXCR by TCRdb after fastp trimmed the public reads at Q25, and only in-frame beta chains were retained. Each CDR3 protein appears once, grouped with its most common genes and DNA. The V and J calls, along with clone size, are taken from TCRdb and not from the paper's own processing. The sample includes approximately 700,000 distinct CDR3 sequences, with 6% to 6.5% observed a single time. Clones ranked in the top ten supply around 2% of the sample.

Every donor in the study was a healthy Caucasian. Three unrelated non-twin adults were also sequenced: a male aged 18 to 30, a male aged 50 to 60 and a female aged 50 to 60. Using Miltenyi CD45RO+ enrichment and human naive T-cell isolation kits, memory (CD45RO+) and naive T cells were isolated from PBMC. This clonotype was obtained from a man aged 18 to 35 in good health. Sequencing was performed on naive T cells sorted from blood. Interpreted using the paper, the cell subset or site label stands for: cells isolated with a human naive T-cell isolation kit.

This receptor carries the CDR3 CASSYSGLARLEQYF. The DNA is TGTGCCAGCAGTTACTCGGGACTGGCCCGCCTCGAGCAGTACTTC. The sequence joins TRBV6-5 to TRBJ2-7; TRBD2 could be the D gene, as 6 bases match. From its cysteine to its phenylalanine, the CDR3 spans 15 amino acids. Left in the record is the CDR3 DNA by itself, 45 bases read in frame from the first base. Sequences MNHEY (CDR1) and SVGAGI (CDR2) are obtained from the germline V gene. V is cut by 0 bases and J by 6 bases, and the space between the germline ends is 15 bases.